This T cell receptor beta chain was sequenced during a study of glioma-infiltrating T cells. This clonotype was detected a few times. TCR alpha and beta CDR3 regions were amplified from RNA using iRepertoire nested multiplex PCR. Via MiXCR, TCRdb re-called the multiplex PCR reads, giving one row per CDR3 protein. The sample holds a few hundred thousand distinct CDR3 sequences, 41% seen once. Germline V lookup: CDR1 MDHEN, CDR2 SYDVKM. The V gene lost 6 bases and the J gene lost 0 bases, with 12 bases spanning the gap. The CDR3 has 15 amino acids. The chain links TRBV28 to TRBJ2-4, with D possibly being TRBD1 or TRBD2 (5 bases each). The TCR was taken from a human donor with low-grade glioma or glioblastoma, undergoing nonglioma brain surgery, or in good health (not recorded which). The sample consisted of glioma tissue, nonneoplastic brain tissue, or PBMCs (not recorded which). CDR3 amino acids: CASSTVGVAKNIQYF. In nucleotides, the CDR3 is TGTGCCAGCAGCACAGTGGGGGTAGCCAAAAACATTCAGTACTTC.